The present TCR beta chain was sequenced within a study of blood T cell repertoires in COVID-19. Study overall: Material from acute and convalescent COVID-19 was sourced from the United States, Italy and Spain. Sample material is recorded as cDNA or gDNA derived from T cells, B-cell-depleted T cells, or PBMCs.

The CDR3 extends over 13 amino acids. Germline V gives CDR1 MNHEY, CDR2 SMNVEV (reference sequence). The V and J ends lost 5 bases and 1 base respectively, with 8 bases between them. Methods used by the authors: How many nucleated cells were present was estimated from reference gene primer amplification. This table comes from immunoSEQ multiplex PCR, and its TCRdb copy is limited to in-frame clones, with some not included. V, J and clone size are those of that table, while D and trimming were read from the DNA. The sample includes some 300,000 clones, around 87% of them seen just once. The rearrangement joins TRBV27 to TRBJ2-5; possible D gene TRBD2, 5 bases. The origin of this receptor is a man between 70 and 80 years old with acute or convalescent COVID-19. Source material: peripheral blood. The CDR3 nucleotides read TGTGCCAGCAGTCGGAGGACCCAAGAGACCCAGTACTTC. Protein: CASSRRTQETQYF.